The next 29 T cell receptor beta chains were all read from a single sample in a study of blood T cell repertoires in COVID-19. Libraries were prepared by immunoSEQ multiplex PCR; TCRdb keeps only in-frame clonotypes and omits some of them. The sample records around 170,000 clones, around four fifths being singletons. The source material was peripheral blood. The origin of the receptors is a woman aged 40 to 55 with acute or convalescent COVID-19.

The chain is built from TRBV28 and TRBJ1-2; 10 bases line up with TRBD1. Germline V CDR1 and CDR2: MDHEN, SYDVKM. The CDR3 sequence is 13 residues long. The V segment lost 6 bases and the J segment 7 bases; nucleotides outside the gene matches: 5. CDR3 nucleotides: TGTGCCAGCAGCCGGGGACAGGGGAGTGGCTACACCTTC. This sequence encodes CASSRGQGSGYTF.

The V gene is TRBV4-1, the J gene TRBJ1-2; 9 bases agree with TRBD1. V lost 0 bases, J lost 4 bases, and 9 bases stayed unmatched. Per the germline V gene, CDR1 is MGHRA and CDR2 is YSYEKL. The CDR3 consists of 17 residues. CDR3 in DNA: TGCGCCAGCAGCCAAGACCCACAGGGGGCACGTGGCTATGGCTACACCTTC. This codes for CASSQDPQGARGYGYTF.

The chain recombines TRBV14 with TRBJ2-2; D is uncertain. The CDR3 contains 14 residues. Germline V lookup: CDR1 SGHDN, CDR2 FVKESK. Trimming took off 0 bases at V and 7 bases at J, with 9 bases between the two ends. CDR3 in DNA: TGTGCCAGCAGCCAAGAGCTTTCCAGCGGGGAGCTGTTTTTT. Protein: CASSQELSSGELFF.

This clone turned up a few times. The chain is built from TRBV19 and TRBJ2-7; a possible D gene is TRBD1 (5 bases). The V and J ends lost 3 bases and 1 base respectively, with 7 bases between them. Germline-derived CDR1 and CDR2 are LNHDA and SQIVND (reference sequence). This CDR3 has 13 amino acids. The CDR3 loop is CASSIQGSYEQYF. The CDR3 nucleotides read TGTGCCAGTAGTATCCAGGGTTCCTACGAGCAGTACTTC.

Worth noting for this clone: At one end the junction does not follow the germline gene, possibly because of a read error. J is TRBJ2-1 and V is TRBV18; 8 nucleotides align to TRBD2. Germline assignment: CDR1 KGHSH and CDR2 LQKENI. The CDR3 has 16 residues. Here the CDR3 reads CASSPTTAGVGNEQFF. CDR3 coding DNA: TGTGCCAGTTCACCGACCACAGCGGGAGTGGGCAATGAGCAGTTCTTC.

The gene calls are TRBV6-4 and TRBJ2-2; no clear D gene. Between the trimmed V and J ends, which lost 2 bases and 6 bases, there was a span of 4 bases. The germline V gene encodes CDR1 MRHNA and CDR2 SNTAGT. The CDR3 is made up of 12 amino acids. CDR3 sequence reads: CASSDLPGELFF. CDR3 nucleotide sequence: TGTGCCAGCAGTGACCTCCCCGGGGAGCTGTTTTTT.

This clone turned up a few times. The J gene is TRBJ1-5, the V gene TRBV4-2, with unresolved D. Per germline, CDR1 LGHNA and CDR2 YNFKEQ. The CDR3 is made up of 14 amino acids. The germline V and J ends were trimmed by 7 bases and 7 bases, with 17 bases remaining between them. The CDR3 is CASNPTSGNQPQHF. CDR3 bases: TGTGCCAGCAATCCGACGTCGGGGAACCAGCCCCAGCATTTT.

The CDR3 loop is CASSLGQGFRNEQFF. For the CDR3, the DNA is TGCGCCAGCAGCTTGGGACAGGGCTTTCGCAATGAGCAGTTCTTC. The chain employs TRBV5-1 and TRBJ2-1; 7 bases are shared with TRBD1. CDR1 and CDR2 from the germline V gene are SGHRS and YFSETQ. Trimming at V came to 0 bases and at J to 6 bases, leaving 6 bases not matched to a gene. The CDR3 has 15 amino acids.

J is TRBJ2-7 and V is TRBV18; possibly TRBD2 for D (6 bases). Trimming cost V 3 bases and J 1 base, with 10 bases left between them. CDR3 size: 14 residues. Germline CDR1 and CDR2: KGHSH and LQKENI. CDR3 region: CASSPSGASYEQYF. DNA for the CDR3: TGTGCCAGCTCACCTAGCGGAGCTTCCTACGAGCAGTACTTC.

V and J are TRBV10-2 and TRBJ2-1; tentative D call: TRBD2 (6 bases). V was trimmed by 8 bases and J by 10 bases, leaving 12 bases between them. This CDR3 region has 11 residues. Germline loops: CDR1 WSHSY, CDR2 SAAADI. Here the CDR3 DNA reads TGCGCCAGCGGGAGTCGGGAGGAGCAGTTCTTC. Translated: CASGSREEQFF.

The DNA for the CDR3 is TGTGCCAGCAGCTCCCAGATTAACAGGGCGTCACCCCTCCACTTT. Residues: CASSSQINRASPLHF. V and J are TRBV7-2 and TRBJ1-6, with D perhaps TRBD1 (6 bases). The CDR3 consists of 15 residues. Germline assignment: CDR1 SGHTA and CDR2 FQGNSA. V shed 4 bases and J shed 10 bases, with 17 bases lying between them.

CDR3 protein: CASSPRGNTGELFF. DNA for the CDR3: TGCGCCAGCAGCCCCAGGGGGAACACCGGGGAGCTGTTTTTT. The chain carries TRBV5-1 and TRBJ2-2; possible D gene TRBD1, 6 bases. Looked up from germline, CDR1 is SGHRS and CDR2 is YFSETQ. V lost 4 bases, J lost 1 base, and 8 bases lay in between. This CDR3 comprises 14 residues.

Here the CDR3 DNA reads TGTGCCAGCAGTTTGGCGAGGTACGAGCAGTACTTC. Amino acid sequence: CASSLARYEQYF. The chain employs TRBV12-3 or TRBV12-4 and TRBJ2-7, with D unclear. Trimming removed 3 bases at V and 4 bases at J, with 7 bases between. This CDR3 is 12 amino acids long.

This rearrangement joins TRBV2 to TRBJ1-1; 10 bases map to TRBD1. Germline V gene sequence: CDR1 SNHLY, CDR2 FYNNEI. Losses at the gene ends were 5 bases for V and 5 bases for J; bases not matched to a gene: 8. The CDR3 spans 15 residues. The chain's CDR3 is CASSLLRDRGTEAFF. CDR3 DNA: TGTGCCAGCAGTTTACTCCGGGACAGGGGTACTGAAGCTTTCTTT.

V gene TRBV27 combines with J gene TRBJ2-7, with TRBD1 identical over 10 bases. V shed 2 bases, J shed 2 bases, and the junction held 3 bases outside the gene matches. Germline CDR1 is MNHEY and CDR2 is SMNVEV (reference sequence). The CDR3 is 15 amino acids. The CDR3 coding sequence is TGTGCCAGCAGTTTAGGGACAGGGGTCGCCTACGAGCAGTACTTC. It codes for CASSLGTGVAYEQYF.

The chain is built from TRBV19 and TRBJ2-1; 14 nucleotides align to TRBD2. Per the germline V gene, CDR1 is LNHDA and CDR2 is SQIVND (reference sequence). The J segment lost 6 bases and the V segment lost 3 bases, leaving 1 base of the junction unmatched. The CDR3 is 15 amino acids. CDR3 amino acids: CASSIGTSGGNEQFF. For the CDR3, the DNA is TGTGCCAGTAGTATCGGGACTAGCGGGGGCAATGAGCAGTTCTTC.

On this clone itself: The same CDR3 arises from other DNA sequences in this sample as well. The V call is TRBV5-1, the J call TRBJ2-7, with unresolved D. The CDR3 contains 13 residues. CDR1 is SGHRS, CDR2 YFSETQ, per germline. With 4 bases removed from V and 0 bases from J, the gap between germline ends came to 8 bases. The CDR3 DNA is TGCGCCAGCAGCGGGCACAGCTCCTACGAGCAGTACTTC. This translates into CASSGHSSYEQYF.

This chain uses TRBV2 with TRBJ2-1; 7 nucleotides match TRBD1. J gave up 1 base and V 5 bases, and 2 bases lay outside the gene matches. This CDR3 is 14 amino acids long. CDR1 SNHLY and CDR2 FYNNEI come from the germline V gene. The CDR3 loop reads CASSRQGSYNEQFF. The CDR3 DNA follows: TGTGCCAGCAGTAGACAGGGATCCTACAATGAGCAGTTCTTC.

The V and J genes are TRBV6-5 and TRBJ2-2; possible D gene TRBD1, 5 bases. The germline V and J ends were trimmed by 8 bases and 4 bases, with 17 bases remaining between them. Germline V gives CDR1 MNHEY, CDR2 SVGAGI. The CDR3 is 15 amino acids. CDR3 in DNA: TGTGCCAGCCAGAGACAGTCGATGAGCACCGGGGAGCTGTTTTTT. The encoded protein is CASQRQSMSTGELFF.

This clone was seen a few times. The chain recombines TRBV6-5 with TRBJ2-2; possible D gene TRBD2, 6 bases. Germline assignment: CDR1 MNHEY and CDR2 SVGAGI. Trimming cost V 8 bases and J 5 bases, with 15 bases left between them. The CDR3 contains 14 residues. The CDR3 here is CASGWQGGTGELFF. The CDR3 DNA sequence: TGTGCCAGCGGTTGGCAGGGAGGAACCGGGGAGCTGTTTTTT.

V gene TRBV24-1 combines with J gene TRBJ1-6; D is uncertain. Per the germline V gene, CDR1 is KGHDR and CDR2 is SFDVKD. This CDR3 has 16 residues. V was cut by 3 bases and J by 7 bases, with 15 bases left in between. The CDR3 is CATSDRFVLYNSPLHF. CDR3 DNA sequence: TGTGCCACCAGTGATCGGTTCGTCCTATACAATTCACCCCTCCACTTT.

This chain connects TRBV27 to TRBJ1-1; D unresolved. The CDR3 sequence is 13 residues long. V lost 2 bases and J lost 7, with 11 bases in between. Germline V gene lookup returns CDR1 MNHEY and CDR2 SMNVEV (reference sequence). The CDR3 here is CASSLIWESEAFF. The CDR3 nucleotides read TGTGCCAGCAGTTTAATCTGGGAGAGTGAAGCTTTCTTT.

The CDR3 nucleotides are TGTGCCAGCAGCGCTCCGGGACAGGGACACACTGAAGCTTTCTTT. Translated: CASSAPGQGHTEAFF. This chain links TRBV9 with TRBJ1-1; 9 bases fit TRBD1. Per germline, CDR1 SGDLS and CDR2 YYNGEE. The trim removed 3 bases at V and 3 bases at J, leaving 6 bases unmatched. This CDR3 has 15 residues.

The chain employs TRBV11-2 and TRBJ2-7, with 7 bases lining up with TRBD1. The CDR3 is 13 amino acids. Germline V gives CDR1 SGHAT, CDR2 FQNNGV. With V trimmed by 5 bases and J by 3 bases, 4 bases remained unmatched. The CDR3 region is CASSRDSFYEQYF. CDR3 in DNA: TGTGCCAGCAGCCGGGACAGTTTCTACGAGCAGTACTTC.

The chain has TRBV2 and TRBJ2-7; D is uncertain. Deletions cut 4 bases from V and 0 bases from J, with 10 bases between. The CDR3 has 14 residues. Germline loops: CDR1 SNHLY, CDR2 FYNNEI. CDR3 sequence: CASSGQFISYEQYF. The DNA for the CDR3 is TGTGCCAGCAGTGGCCAGTTCATCTCCTACGAGCAGTACTTC. Supplemented by reference TRBV2 and TRBJ2-7, the full variable domain reads EPEVTQTPSHQVTQMGQEVILRCVPISNHLYFYWYRQILGQKVEFLVSFYNNEISEKSEIFDDQFSVERPDGSNFTLKIRSTKLEDSAMYFCASSGQFISYEQYFGPGTRLTVT.

V gene TRBV7-2 combines with J gene TRBJ2-2; TRBD2 matches at 12 bases. This CDR3 comprises 18 residues. J was trimmed by 8 bases and V by 4 bases; bases with no gene match: 14. In germline, CDR1 is SGHTA, CDR2 FQGNSA. For the CDR3, the DNA is TGTGCCAGCAGCTACCTCGGAGGACTAGCGGGATTTTCTGGGGAGCTGTTTTTT. Translating gives CASSYLGGLAGFSGELFF. Variable domain in full (rest from reference TRBV7-2 and TRBJ2-2): GAGVSQSPSNKVTEKGKDVELRCDPISGHTALYWYRQSLGQGLEFLIYFQGNSAPDKSGLPSDRFSAERTGGSVSTLTIQRTQQEDSAVYLCASSYLGGLAGFSGELFFGEGSRLTVL.

The CDR3: CASGGLAGREQYF. CDR3 sequence (DNA): TGTGCTTCAGGGGGACTAGCGGGACGGGAGCAGTACTTC. The chain recombines TRBV19 with TRBJ2-7; 13 nucleotides align to TRBD2. Germline CDR1 reads LNHDA; CDR2 reads SQIVND (reference sequence). This CDR3 region has 13 residues.

The chain uses TRBV7-9 and TRBJ1-4, with 7 positions matching TRBD1. This CDR3 is 12 amino acids long. Germline assignment: CDR1 SEHNR and CDR2 FQNEAQ (reference sequence). The junction had 1 base not matched to a gene; V was cut back by 8 bases and J by 4 bases. DNA for the CDR3: TGTGCCAGCCGGGACAGTAATGAAAAACTGTTTTTT. Protein sequence: CASRDSNEKLFF.

The chain carries TRBV5-1 and TRBJ2-5; 8 bases line up with TRBD1. This CDR3 contains 19 residues. V shed 4 bases, J shed 5 bases, and the junction held 22 bases outside the gene matches. Germline lookup yields CDR1 SGHRS and CDR2 YFSETQ. The CDR3 sequence: CASSKDRGKVGWEMETQYF. CDR3 bases: TGCGCCAGCAGCAAAGACAGGGGAAAAGTAGGGTGGGAGATGGAGACCCAGTACTTC.